This T cell receptor (beta chain) was sequenced for a study of shared clonotypes between healthy human individuals. CDR1 and CDR2 from the germline V gene are SGHAT and FQNNGV. The CDR3 is 15 amino acids. The V and J ends lost 3 bases and 3 bases, in that order; junction bases with no gene match: 8. TCRdb's table, derived via immunoSEQ multiplex PCR, lists solely in-frame clones and lacks some. The repertoire has fewer than 850,000 clones, about 90% of them found once; the top ten carry around a third. The sample comprised memory CD8+ T cells from PBMCs. The sample's subset: CD45RO+ cells pooled with CCR7-negative TemRA cells. The TCR comes from a man in his late teens or twenties in good health. Some clones in this sample may be carry-over from other donors' samples. The rearrangement joins TRBV11-2 to TRBJ2-7; 7 positions match TRBD2. The CDR3 spells CASSFPWGGSYEQYF. The CDR3 nucleotides read TGTGCCAGCAGCTTCCCCTGGGGCGGGAGCTACGAGCAGTACTTC.